This TCR beta chain was recorded in a study of PD-1 blockade in classical Hodgkin lymphoma. About the study: Nivolumab was administered to patients intravenously at 3 mg/kg every 2 weeks. Broader study findings: Repertoire difference causes, possibly disease activity or prior therapy, remain undefined.

In germline, CDR1 is LGHNA, CDR2 YNFKEQ. V lost 0 bases and J lost 3, with 9 bases in between. The CDR3 totals 15 residues. Relapse was seen in all patients after autologous stem cell transplantation, and brentuximab vedotin exposure was variable. A remark on this clone: Its antigen is currently unknown.

The data were produced by immunoSEQ multiplex PCR, yet TCRdb's version contains in-frame clones alone and is incomplete. The sample comprises 20,000 to 25,000 clones, 75% to 85% of which are singletons, and 35% to 50% rests with the top ten. The TCR sequence derives from a human donor with classical Hodgkin lymphoma. V is TRBV4-2 and J is TRBJ1-3; D might be TRBD1 (6 bases). Source: peripheral blood mononuclear cells (PBMCs), taken before the second cycle of nivolumab. The CDR3 sequence: CASSQEDRNGNTIYF. CDR3 coding DNA: TGTGCCAGCAGCCAAGAAGACAGGAATGGAAACACCATATATTTT.